The TCR beta chain under discussion was sequenced for a study of neurological immune-mediated disorders. This clonotype was counted at least ten times. Trimming took off 6 bases at V and 0 bases at J, with 21 bases between the two ends. Germline V gene data show CDR1 as DFQATT and CDR2 as SNEGSKA (reference sequence). The CDR3 extends over 17 amino acids. Via MiXCR, TCRdb re-called the 5' RACE reads, giving one row per CDR3 protein. The sample contains 70,000 to 95,000 distinct CDR3 sequences, 17% of which appear only once. The source of this sequence is a woman between 40 and 50 years old in good health. The chain links TRBV20-1 to TRBJ2-4; D gene unclear. Sequenced input: PBMCs. DNA of the CDR3: TGCAGTGCCACCCTACCCGGGCCCGGCGTAGCCAAAAACATTCAGTACTTC. Translation gives CSATLPGPGVAKNIQYF.